This T cell receptor (beta chain) was recovered during a study of cytomegalovirus exposure and HLA in healthy donors. General study points: A later analysis by the authors found several of the most significant clusters apparently linked to common viral pathogens. The study recorded 150 to 200 TCR beta chains that were cytomegalovirus-associated.

Vbeta (60) and Jbeta (13) primers were used in the PCR. Clones were sequenced by immunoSEQ multiplex PCR, and TCRdb holds only the in-frame ones, with some missing. The data hold about 160,000 clones, with approximately 71% observed a single time. About this clone itself: What it recognizes is unknown.

This clonotype was obtained from a man between 50 and 59 years old in good health and CMV-seronegative. Sequencing was done on a sample of PBMCs.

In nucleotides, the CDR3 is TGTGCCAGCAGCTTGGGGGACAGGTTTCTGAACACTGAAGCTTTCTTT. Residues: CASSLGDRFLNTEAFF. The chain recombines TRBV11-2 with TRBJ1-1; 8 positions match TRBD1. Germline V gene sequence: CDR1 SGHAT, CDR2 FQNNGV. The CDR3 runs to 16 residues. With V trimmed by 3 bases and J by 0 bases, 6 bases remained unmatched.